The rows below give T cell receptor beta chains drawn from one sample of a study of T cells in Graves' hyperthyroidism and ophthalmopathy. TCRdb called the multiplex PCR reads again in MiXCR, with one record for every CDR3 protein. The sample includes 600,000 or so distinct CDR3 sequences, about 14% of them seen just once. Input material: blood. These TCRs come from a woman between 50 and 59 years old with Graves' ophthalmopathy. CDR3s include the opening cysteine and the closing phenylalanine or tryptophan. D genes are given only for firm matches. The size of a clone is reported for some rows only, either as once, few or many, or as a class for expanded clones.

TRBJ2-5 NA TRBV7-9 NA TGTGCCAGCAGCCATCCCCCGGGAGTTAGTGCGGAGACCCAGTACTTC CASSHPPGVSAETQYF
TRBJ2-7 many TRBV7-9 TRBD1 TGTGCCAGCAGCGCCGGGACAGGGTTCTACGAGCAGTACTTC CASSAGTGFYEQYF
TRBJ2-2 NA TRBV29-1 TRBD1 TGCAGCGTATACAGGGGCACCGGGGAGCTGTTTTTT CSVYRGTGELFF
TRBJ2-3 NA TRBV30 TRBD2 TGTACCTGGAGTGCCGGGACTAGCGGGAATAAAGATACGCAGTATTTT CTWSAGTSGNKDTQYF
TRBJ1-1 many TRBV7-9 NA TGTGCCAGCAGTCTTTTCGGGACGCTGAACACTGAAGCTTTCTTT CASSLFGTLNTEAFF
TRBJ1-1 NA TRBV25-1 TRBD1 TGTGCCAGCCGGCGGACAGGTGAAGCTTTCTTT CASRRTGEAFF
TRBJ2-6 many TRBV7-9 NA TGTGCCAGCAGCTTCCCCGTCGGGGTTAGTATCGCTGGGGCCAACGTCCTGACTTTC CASSFPVGVSIAGANVLTF
TRBJ2-1 few TRBV7-9 TRBD2 TGTGCCAGCAGCAAACACGGACTAGCGGGAGTTAATGAGCAGTTCTTC CASSKHGLAGVNEQFF
TRBJ1-4 many TRBV20-1 NA TGCAGTGCTGCGCGCCTCAGACACCCATCTAATGAAAAACTGTTTTTT CSAARLRHPSNEKLFF
TRBJ1-2 NA TRBV24-1 NA TGTGCCACCAGTGATTTGCTGGGTATCTACACCTTC CATSDLLGIYTF
TRBJ1-5 many TRBV14 NA TGTGCCAGCAGCCAAACAGGGAGGGATCAGCCCCAGCATTTT CASSQTGRDQPQHF
TRBJ2-3 many TRBV28 TRBD1 TGTGCCAGCAGTTTAATCCAAACAGGGGCAATCGACACAGATACGCAGTATTTT CASSLIQTGAIDTDTQYF
TRBJ2-4 few TRBV12-5 NA TGTGCTAGTGGAACAGGGTCCAAAAACATTCAGTACTTC CASGTGSKNIQYF
TRBJ1-1 NA TRBV28 TRBD1 TGTGCCAGCAGCCTTTGGGACAGTATGAACACTGAAGCTTTCTTT CASSLWDSMNTEAFF
TRBJ2-7 few TRBV11-2 NA TGTGCCAGCAGCTTGGGGGCGTCGGGGACCGAGCAGTACTTC CASSLGASGTEQYF
TRBJ2-1 many TRBV12-3/TRBV12-4 NA TGTGCCAGCAGTTTAGGAGGGCTTTGGAATGAGCAGTTCTTC CASSLGGLWNEQFF
TRBJ1-2 few TRBV19 TRBD1 TGTGCCAGTAGTATAGAGGGACAGGTTGGCTACACCTTC CASSIEGQVGYTF
TRBJ1-1 few TRBV29-1 NA TGCAGCGTTTTAAAGAACACTGAAGCTTTCTTT CSVLKNTEAFF
TRBJ2-2 many TRBV7-3 NA TGTGCCAGCGGAATTGGAAATACGAACACCGGGGAGCTGTTTTTT CASGIGNTNTGELFF
TRBJ1-1 few TRBV27 TRBD1 TGTGCCAGCAGTTCGCCTTGGACAGGGCGTACTGAAGCTTTCTTT CASSSPWTGRTEAFF
TRBJ1-1 many TRBV7-9 NA TGTGCCAGCAGCTTAGGGGGGGCGCAAACTGAAGCTTTCTTT CASSLGGAQTEAFF
TRBJ1-5 few TRBV4-3 TRBD1 TGCGCCAGCAGCCTCCGGACAGGGGGCGGTCAGCCCCAGCATTTT CASSLRTGGGQPQHF
TRBJ2-3 many TRBV20-1 NA TGCAGTGCTACCACTAGCAGGACCACAGATACGCAGTATTTT CSATTSRTTDTQYF
TRBJ2-7 NA TRBV18 TRBD2 TGTGCCAGCTCACCTTCATCGGGGACTAGCGGTTACGAGCAGTACTTC CASSPSSGTSGYEQYF